The clone carrying this T cell receptor beta chain has a count of ten or more. Its antigen is unknown. The data derive from a study of T cell repertoires in cytomegalovirus infection. Study background: CMV epitopes used comprised recently identified HLA-C-restricted ones and well-studied HLA-B-restricted ones. CMV infection together with matching HLA type was indicated by public TCR beta signatures.

This CDR3 region has 15 residues. In germline, CDR1 is SEHNR, CDR2 FQNEAQ (reference sequence). V gave up 5 bases and J gave up 4 bases, with 14 bases separating them. TCRdb reprocessed the reads via MiXCR and lists one record per CDR3 protein. The sample yields about 830,000 distinct CDR3 sequences, approximately 32% seen once. The origin of this receptor is a human donor in good health (CMV status not recorded). Some clones in this sample may be carry-over from other donors' samples. This chain uses TRBV7-9 with TRBJ2-2; D perhaps matches TRBD1 (5 bases). The sequenced sample was cultured CD8+ T cells from PBMCs, obtained from culture after CMV antigen stimulation. CDR3 DNA sequence: TGTGCCAGCAGCCGCCTATTTGGGGCCACCGGGGAGCTGTTTTTT. It translates to CASSRLFGATGELFF.